This section outlines one TCR beta chain sequence together with its context. Profiled with immunoSEQ multiplex PCR; TCRdb holds only in-frame clones, not every one. The table shows 2 million to 3 million clones, with roughly 93% occurring only once. These data originate in a study of shared clonotypes between healthy human individuals. V shed 3 bases and J shed 7 bases, with 19 bases lying between them. CDR3 size: 16 residues. CDR1 and CDR2 (germline): SGDLS, YYNGEE. The study separated CD4+ cells into CD45RA+ naive and CD45RA-negative memory subsets. This chain links TRBV9 with TRBJ2-2; D is tentatively TRBD1 or TRBD2 (5 bases each). The receptor was isolated from a young man in good health. Some clones in this sample may be carry-over from other donors' samples. Sequencing used naive CD4+ T cells from PBMCs. Sample subset: CD45RA+ positively selected. The CDR3 coding sequence is TGTGCCAGCAGCGCTCCCTCCGGGACCGGAAACGGGGAGCTGTTTTTT. The encoded protein is CASSAPSGTGNGELFF. Together with reference TRBV9 and TRBJ2-2, the CDR3 gives the full variable domain: DSGVTQTPKHLITATGQRVTLRCSPRSGDLSVYWYQQSLDQGLQFLIQYYNGEERAKGNILERFSAQQFPDLHSELNLSSLELGDSALYFCASSAPSGTGNGELFFGEGSRLTVL.